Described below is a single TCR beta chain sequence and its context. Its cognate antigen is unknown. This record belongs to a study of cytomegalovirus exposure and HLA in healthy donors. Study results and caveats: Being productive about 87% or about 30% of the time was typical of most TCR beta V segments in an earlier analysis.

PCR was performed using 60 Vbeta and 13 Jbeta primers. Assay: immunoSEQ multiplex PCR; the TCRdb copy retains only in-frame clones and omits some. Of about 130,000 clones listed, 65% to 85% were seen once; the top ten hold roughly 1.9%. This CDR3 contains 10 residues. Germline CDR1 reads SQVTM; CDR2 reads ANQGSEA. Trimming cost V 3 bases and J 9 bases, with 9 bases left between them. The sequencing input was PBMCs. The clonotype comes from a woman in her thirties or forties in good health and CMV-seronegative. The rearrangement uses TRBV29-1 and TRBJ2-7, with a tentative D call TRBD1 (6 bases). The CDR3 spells CSVEDSGQYF. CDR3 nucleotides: TGCAGCGTTGAGGACAGCGGGCAGTACTTC.